This T cell receptor beta chain was documented in a study of blood T cell repertoires in COVID-19. V was trimmed by 2 bases and J by 6 bases, leaving 19 bases between them. CDR1 is SGHAT and CDR2 is FQDESV in the germline V gene (reference sequence). The CDR3 is made up of 16 amino acids. Generated by immunoSEQ multiplex PCR, the TCRdb table keeps only in-frame clones and is missing some. The data show under 300,000 clones, about 90% seen once. Source material: peripheral blood. The origin of this receptor is a man aged 55 to 69 with acute or convalescent COVID-19. The chain carries TRBV11-1 and TRBJ1-2; unclear D gene. The CDR3 protein is CASSLTNTIAIHGYTF. The CDR3 DNA follows: TGTGCCAGCAGCTTAACAAACACCATAGCTATCCATGGCTACACCTTC.